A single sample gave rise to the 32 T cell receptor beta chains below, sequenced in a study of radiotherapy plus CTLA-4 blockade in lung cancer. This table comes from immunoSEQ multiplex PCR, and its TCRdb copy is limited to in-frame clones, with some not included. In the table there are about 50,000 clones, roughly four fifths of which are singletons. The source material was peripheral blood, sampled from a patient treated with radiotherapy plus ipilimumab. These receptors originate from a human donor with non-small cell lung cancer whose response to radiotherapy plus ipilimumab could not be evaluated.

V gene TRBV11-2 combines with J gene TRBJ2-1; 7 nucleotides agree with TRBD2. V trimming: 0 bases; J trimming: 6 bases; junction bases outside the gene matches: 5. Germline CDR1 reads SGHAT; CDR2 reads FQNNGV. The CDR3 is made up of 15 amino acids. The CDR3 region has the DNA TGTGCCAGCAGCTTAGAAGGTGGGAGGGTCAATGAGCAGTTCTTC. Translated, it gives CASSLEGGRVNEQFF.

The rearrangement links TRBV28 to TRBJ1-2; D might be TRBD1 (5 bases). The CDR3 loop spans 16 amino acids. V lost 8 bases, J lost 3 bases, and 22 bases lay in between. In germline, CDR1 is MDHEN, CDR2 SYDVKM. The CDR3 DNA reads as TGTGCCAGCGTGTCTGGGGGGAGGGTTGAAGACTATGGCTACACCTTC. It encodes CASVSGGRVEDYGYTF.

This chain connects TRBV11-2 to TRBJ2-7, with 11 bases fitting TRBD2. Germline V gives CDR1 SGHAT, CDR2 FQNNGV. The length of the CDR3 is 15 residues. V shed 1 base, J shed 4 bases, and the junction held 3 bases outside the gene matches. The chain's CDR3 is CASSLVLAGEYEQYF. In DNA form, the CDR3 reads TGTGCCAGCAGCTTAGTACTAGCGGGAGAGTACGAGCAGTACTTC. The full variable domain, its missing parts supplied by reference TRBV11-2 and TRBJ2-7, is EAGVAQSPRYKIIEKRQSVAFWCNPISGHATLYWYQQILGQGPKLLIQFQNNGVVDDSQLPKDRFSAERLKGVDSTLKIQPAKLEDSAVYLCASSLVLAGEYEQYFGPGTRLTVT.

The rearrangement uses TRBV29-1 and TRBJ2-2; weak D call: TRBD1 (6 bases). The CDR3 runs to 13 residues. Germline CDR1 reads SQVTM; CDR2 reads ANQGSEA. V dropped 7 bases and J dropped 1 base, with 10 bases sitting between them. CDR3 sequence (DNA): TGCAGCGCCCAGGGACAGAACACCGGGGAGCTGTTTTTT. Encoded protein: CSAQGQNTGELFF.

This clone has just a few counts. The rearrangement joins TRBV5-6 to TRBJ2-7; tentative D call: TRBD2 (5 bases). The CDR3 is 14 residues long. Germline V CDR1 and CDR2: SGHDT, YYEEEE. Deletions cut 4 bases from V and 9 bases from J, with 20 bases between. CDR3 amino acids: CASSPRAQSSGQYF. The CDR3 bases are TGTGCCAGCAGCCCGCGGGCCCAATCCTCGGGGCAGTACTTC.

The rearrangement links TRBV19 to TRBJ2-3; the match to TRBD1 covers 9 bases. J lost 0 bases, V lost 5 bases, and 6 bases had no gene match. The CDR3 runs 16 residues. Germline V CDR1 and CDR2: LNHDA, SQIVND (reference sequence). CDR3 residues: CASSPRTGASTDTQYF. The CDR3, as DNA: TGTGCCAGTAGTCCCCGGACAGGGGCTAGCACAGATACGCAGTATTTT.

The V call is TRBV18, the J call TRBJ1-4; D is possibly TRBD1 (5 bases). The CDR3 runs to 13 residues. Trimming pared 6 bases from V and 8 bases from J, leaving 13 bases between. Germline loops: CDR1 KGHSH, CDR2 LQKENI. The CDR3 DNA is TGTGCCAGCTCCCTCGCCGGGGGGGAAAAACTGTTTTTT. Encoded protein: CASSLAGGEKLFF.

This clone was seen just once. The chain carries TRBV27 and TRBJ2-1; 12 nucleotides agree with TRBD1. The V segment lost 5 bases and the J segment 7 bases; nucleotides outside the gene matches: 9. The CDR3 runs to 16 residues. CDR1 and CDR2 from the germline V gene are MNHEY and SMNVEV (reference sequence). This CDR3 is CASSLGTGGPRNEQFF. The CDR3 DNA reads TGTGCCAGCAGTCTGGGGACAGGGGGCCCTCGAAATGAGCAGTTCTTC.

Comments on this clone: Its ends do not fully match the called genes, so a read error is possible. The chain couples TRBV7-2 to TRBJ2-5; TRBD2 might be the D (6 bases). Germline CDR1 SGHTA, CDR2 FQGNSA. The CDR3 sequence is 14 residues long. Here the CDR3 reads CASSLARAGETQYF. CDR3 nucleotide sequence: TGTGCCAGCAGCCTAGCCCGGGCGGGGGAGACCCAGTACTTC.

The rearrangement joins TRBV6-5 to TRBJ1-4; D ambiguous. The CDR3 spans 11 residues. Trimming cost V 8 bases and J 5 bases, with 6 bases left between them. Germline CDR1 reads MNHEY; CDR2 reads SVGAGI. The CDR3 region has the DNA TGTGCCAGCGGTCTAAATGAAAAACTGTTTTTT. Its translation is CASGLNEKLFF.

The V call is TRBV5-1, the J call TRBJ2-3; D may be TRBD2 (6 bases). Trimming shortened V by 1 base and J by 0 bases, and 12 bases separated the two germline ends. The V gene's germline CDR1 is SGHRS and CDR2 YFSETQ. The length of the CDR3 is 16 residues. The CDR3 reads CASSLNWAGSTDTQYF. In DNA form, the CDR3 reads TGCGCCAGCAGCTTGAATTGGGCGGGAAGCACAGATACGCAGTATTTT.

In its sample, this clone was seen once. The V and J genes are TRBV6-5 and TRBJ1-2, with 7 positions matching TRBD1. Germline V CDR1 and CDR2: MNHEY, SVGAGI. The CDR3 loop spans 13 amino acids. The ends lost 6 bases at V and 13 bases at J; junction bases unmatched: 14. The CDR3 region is CASSFGQDLATTF. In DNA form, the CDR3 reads TGTGCCAGCAGCTTCGGACAGGATCTTGCCACCACCTTC.

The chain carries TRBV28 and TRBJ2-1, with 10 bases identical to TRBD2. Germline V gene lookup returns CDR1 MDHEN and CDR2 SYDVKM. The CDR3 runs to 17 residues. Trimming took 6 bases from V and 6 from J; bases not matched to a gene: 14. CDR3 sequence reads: CASRRFKRLAGANEQFF. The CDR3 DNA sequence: TGTGCCAGCAGGCGATTCAAGAGGCTAGCGGGAGCCAATGAGCAGTTCTTC.

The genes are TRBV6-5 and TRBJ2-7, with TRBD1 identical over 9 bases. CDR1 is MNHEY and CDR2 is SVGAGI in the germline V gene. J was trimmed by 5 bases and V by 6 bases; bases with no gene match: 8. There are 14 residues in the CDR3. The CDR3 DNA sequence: TGTGCCAGCAGACCGGGACAGGGTGAGAACGAGCAGTACTTC. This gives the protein CASRPGQGENEQYF.

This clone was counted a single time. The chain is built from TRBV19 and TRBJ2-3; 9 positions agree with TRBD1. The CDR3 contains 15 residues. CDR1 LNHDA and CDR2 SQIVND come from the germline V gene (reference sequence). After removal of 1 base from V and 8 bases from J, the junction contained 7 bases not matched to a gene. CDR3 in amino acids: CASSIGDRAWGTQYF. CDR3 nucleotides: TGTGCCAGTAGTATAGGGGACAGGGCCTGGGGTACGCAGTATTTT.

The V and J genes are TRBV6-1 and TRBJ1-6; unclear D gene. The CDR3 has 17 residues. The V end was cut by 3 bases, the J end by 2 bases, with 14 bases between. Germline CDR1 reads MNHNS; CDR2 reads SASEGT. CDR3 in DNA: TGTGCCAGCAGTGACAGGCCCACACGACCCTATAATTCACCCCTCCACTTT. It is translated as CASSDRPTRPYNSPLHF.

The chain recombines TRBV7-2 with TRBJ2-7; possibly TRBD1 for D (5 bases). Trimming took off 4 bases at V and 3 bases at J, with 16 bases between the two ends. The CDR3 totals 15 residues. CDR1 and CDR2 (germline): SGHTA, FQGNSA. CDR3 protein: CASSSSPTVGYEQYF. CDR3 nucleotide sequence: TGTGCCAGCAGCTCAAGTCCGACAGTCGGCTACGAGCAGTACTTC.

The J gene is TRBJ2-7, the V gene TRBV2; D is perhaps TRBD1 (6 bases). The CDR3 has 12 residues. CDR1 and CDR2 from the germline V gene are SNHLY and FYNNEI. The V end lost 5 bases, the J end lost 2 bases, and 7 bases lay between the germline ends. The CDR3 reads CASSRTAYEQYF. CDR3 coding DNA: TGTGCCAGCAGTAGGACAGCCTACGAGCAGTACTTC.

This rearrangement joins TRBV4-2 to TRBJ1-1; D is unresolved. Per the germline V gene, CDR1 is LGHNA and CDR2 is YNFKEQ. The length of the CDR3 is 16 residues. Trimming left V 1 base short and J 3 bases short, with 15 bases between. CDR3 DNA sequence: TGTGCCAGCAGCCAAGTTCGGGTTCGTCGGGACACTGAAGCTTTCTTT. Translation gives CASSQVRVRRDTEAFF.

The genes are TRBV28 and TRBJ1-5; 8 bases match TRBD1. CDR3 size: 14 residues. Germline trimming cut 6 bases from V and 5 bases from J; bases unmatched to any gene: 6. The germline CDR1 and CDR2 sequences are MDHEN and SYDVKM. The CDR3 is CASRKTGVDQPQHF. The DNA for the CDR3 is TGTGCCAGCAGGAAGACAGGGGTGGATCAGCCCCAGCATTTT.

DNA of the CDR3: TGCGCCAGCAGCTTGAAGCTAGCGGGTTTCGCGAACACCGGGGAGCTGTTTTTT. Protein: CASSLKLAGFANTGELFF. This chain connects TRBV5-1 to TRBJ2-2, with 8 bases that match TRBD2. In germline, CDR1 is SGHRS, CDR2 YFSETQ. The CDR3 totals 18 residues. Unmatched junction bases numbered 8, after V lost 1 base and J lost 0 bases. Full variable domain (missing parts from reference TRBV5-1 and TRBJ2-2): KAGVTQTPRYLIKTRGQQVTLSCSPISGHRSVSWYQQTPGQGLQFLFEYFSETQRNKGNFPGRFSGRQFSNSRSEMNVSTLELGDSALYLCASSLKLAGFANTGELFFGEGSRLTVL.

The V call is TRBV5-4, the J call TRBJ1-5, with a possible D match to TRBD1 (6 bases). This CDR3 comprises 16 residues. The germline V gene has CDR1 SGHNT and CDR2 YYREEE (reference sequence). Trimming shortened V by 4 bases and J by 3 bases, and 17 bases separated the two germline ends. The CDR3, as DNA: TGTGCCAGCAGCGAGGGGGGGGCCGGGAACAATCAGCCCCAGCATTTT. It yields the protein CASSEGGAGNNQPQHF.

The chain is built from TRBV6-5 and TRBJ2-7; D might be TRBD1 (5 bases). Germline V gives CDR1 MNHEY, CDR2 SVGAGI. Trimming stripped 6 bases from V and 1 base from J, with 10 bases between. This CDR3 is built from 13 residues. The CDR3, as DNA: TGTGCCAGCAGGTCAGGGCGTTCCTACGAGCAGTACTTC. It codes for CASRSGRSYEQYF.

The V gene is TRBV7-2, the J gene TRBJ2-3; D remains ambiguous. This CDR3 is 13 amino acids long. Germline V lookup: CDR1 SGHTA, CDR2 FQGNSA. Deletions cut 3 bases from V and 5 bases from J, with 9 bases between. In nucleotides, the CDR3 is TGTGCCAGCAGCTTTTTCCGTCTAGATACGCAGTATTTT. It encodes CASSFFRLDTQYF.

The CDR3 protein is CARPLVSRSYNEQFF. Here the CDR3 DNA reads TGTGCCCGCCCGTTGGTTAGCCGCTCCTACAATGAGCAGTTCTTC. The chain uses TRBV28 and TRBJ2-1; no reliable D call. The V and J ends lost 11 bases and 0 bases respectively, with 17 bases between them. Per germline, CDR1 MDHEN and CDR2 SYDVKM. The CDR3 is 15 residues long. Using reference TRBV28 and TRBJ2-1 for the parts outside the CDR3, the full variable domain is DVKVTQSSRYLVKRTGEKVFLECVQDMDHENMFWYRQDPGLGLRLIYFSYDVKMKEKGDIPEGYSVSREKKERFSLILESASTNQTSMYLCARPLVSRSYNEQFFGPGTRLTVL.

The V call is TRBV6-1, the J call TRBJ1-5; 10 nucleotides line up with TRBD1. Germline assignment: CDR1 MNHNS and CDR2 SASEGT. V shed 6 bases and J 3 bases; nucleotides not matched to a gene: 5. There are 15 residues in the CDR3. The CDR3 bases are TGTGCCAGCAGGGGACAGGGGAGGGTCAATCAGCCCCAGCATTTT. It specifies CASRGQGRVNQPQHF.

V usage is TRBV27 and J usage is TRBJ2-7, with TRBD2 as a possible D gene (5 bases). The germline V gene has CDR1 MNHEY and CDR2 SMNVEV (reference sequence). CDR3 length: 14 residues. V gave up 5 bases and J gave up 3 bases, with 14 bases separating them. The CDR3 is CASSATSPLYEQYF. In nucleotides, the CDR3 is TGTGCCAGCAGTGCTACTAGTCCCCTCTACGAGCAGTACTTC.

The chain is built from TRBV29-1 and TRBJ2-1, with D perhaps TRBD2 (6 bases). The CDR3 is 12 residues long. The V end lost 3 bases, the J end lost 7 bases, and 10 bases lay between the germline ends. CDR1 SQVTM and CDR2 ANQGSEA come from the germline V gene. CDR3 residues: CSVDGSGNEQFF. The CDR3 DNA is TGCAGCGTTGATGGCAGCGGGAATGAGCAGTTCTTC.

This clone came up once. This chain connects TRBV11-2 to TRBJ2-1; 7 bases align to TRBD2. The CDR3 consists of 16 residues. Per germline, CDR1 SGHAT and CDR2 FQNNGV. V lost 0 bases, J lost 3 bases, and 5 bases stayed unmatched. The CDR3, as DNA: TGTGCCAGCAGCTTAGAGGCTGGGACTAACTACAATGAGCAGTTCTTC. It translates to CASSLEAGTNYNEQFF.

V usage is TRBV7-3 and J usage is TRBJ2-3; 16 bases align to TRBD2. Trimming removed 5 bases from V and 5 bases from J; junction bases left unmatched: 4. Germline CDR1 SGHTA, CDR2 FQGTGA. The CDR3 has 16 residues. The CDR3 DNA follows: TGTGCCAGCAGCAAAGGGACTAGCGGGAGGGGAGATACGCAGTATTTT. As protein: CASSKGTSGRGDTQYF.

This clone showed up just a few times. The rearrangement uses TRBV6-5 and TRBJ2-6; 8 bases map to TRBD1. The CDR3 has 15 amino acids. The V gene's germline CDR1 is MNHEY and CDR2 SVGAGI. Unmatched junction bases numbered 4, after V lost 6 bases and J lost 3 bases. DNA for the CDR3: TGTGCCAGCAGGCGGACAGGGAATGGGGCCAACGTCCTGACTTTC. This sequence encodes CASRRTGNGANVLTF.

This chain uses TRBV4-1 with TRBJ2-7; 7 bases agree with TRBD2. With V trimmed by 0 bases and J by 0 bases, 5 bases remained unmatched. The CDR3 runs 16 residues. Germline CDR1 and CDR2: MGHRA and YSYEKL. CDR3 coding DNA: TGCGCCAGCAGCCAAGAAGGGCTAGCGGCCTCCTACGAGCAGTACTTC. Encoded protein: CASSQEGLAASYEQYF.